This entry is about one T cell receptor beta chain. Its antigen is currently unknown. This sample was included in a study of T-cell memory formation after mild COVID-19. The overall study: The two donors had largely donor-specific TCR clusters. Study-level findings and limits: Whereas later expanders leaned CD4+, clones contracting day 15 to 85 showed a balanced CD4/CD8 makeup.

Germline V gives CDR1 LGHDT, CDR2 YNNKEL (reference sequence). The CDR3 is made up of 14 amino acids. Trimming pared 3 bases from V and 4 bases from J, leaving 12 bases between. After 5'RACE with constant-segment primers, TCR alpha and TCR beta cDNA libraries carrying sample barcodes and UMIs were obtained. TCRdb reprocessed the 5' RACE reads with MiXCR, giving one entry per CDR3 protein. Of a few hundred thousand distinct CDR3 sequences in the sample, 16% were seen once. Source material: PBMCs or a T cell subset sorted from them (not recorded which). V is TRBV3-1 and J is TRBJ1-1; D is ambiguous. The receptor comes from a man between 18 and 35 years old who had mild COVID-19 (a few samples of this study predate the infection). Cell type and time point are not known. The CDR3 region has the DNA TGTGCCAGCAGCCATAAGCGAAGGACCACTGAAGCTTTCTTT. It translates to CASSHKRRTTEAFF.